Listed below are T cell receptor beta chains from one sample, sequenced in a study of T cell responses to AZD1222 COVID-19 vaccine. Sequencing used immunoSEQ multiplex PCR; TCRdb keeps in-frame clones, though not all of them. The sample lists over 150,000 clones; approximately 88% were seen once. Sequenced here: peripheral blood, sampled 28 days after the second AZD1222 dose. The receptors stem from an adult who received the AZD1222 COVID-19 vaccine. CDR3s include the opening cysteine and the closing phenylalanine or tryptophan. The D gene is left open where the match is weak. Clone size, where shown, is once, few, many, or a class for clones that have expanded.

CDR3nt: TGTGCTAGTGGTTTGGGGGGAATGAACACTGAAGCTTTCTTT; CDR3aa: CASGLGGMNTEAFF; v_gene: TRBV12-5; abundance: -; j_gene: TRBJ1-1; d_gene: -
CDR3nt: TGTGCCAGCAGTGAGGACGGGGCGGGTGGCTACACCTTC; CDR3aa: CASSEDGAGGYTF; v_gene: TRBV2; abundance: few; j_gene: TRBJ1-2; d_gene: -
CDR3nt: TGCAGCGTTGAGAGGGCAGGGGAAATCGGGGAGCTGTTTTTT; CDR3aa: CSVERAGEIGELFF; v_gene: TRBV29-1; abundance: -; j_gene: TRBJ2-2; d_gene: -
CDR3nt: TGTGCCACCCATCCCCAGCGGACCTACAATGAGCAGTTCTTC; CDR3aa: CATHPQRTYNEQFF; v_gene: TRBV27; abundance: -; j_gene: TRBJ2-1; d_gene: -
CDR3nt: TGTGCCAGTAGTCCAGTCGGGGGAACTAATGAAAAACTGTTTTTT; CDR3aa: CASSPVGGTNEKLFF; v_gene: TRBV19; abundance: few; j_gene: TRBJ1-4; d_gene: -
CDR3nt: TGTGCCAGCAGCCAAGATCTGGGACAGGAGTGGTCTGTCGAGAACACTGAAGCTTTCTTT; CDR3aa: CASSQDLGQEWSVENTEAFF; v_gene: TRBV3-1/TRBV3-2; abundance: -; j_gene: TRBJ1-1; d_gene: TRBD1
CDR3nt: TGTGCCAGCAGCCAAGAAGGGGGAGGTTCACCCCTCCACTTT; CDR3aa: CASSQEGGGSPLHF; v_gene: TRBV3-1/TRBV3-2; abundance: -; j_gene: TRBJ1-6; d_gene: -
CDR3nt: TGTGCCAGCAGCTGGACGGGGTTAAGGGAGAACACTGAAGCTTTCTTT; CDR3aa: CASSWTGLRENTEAFF; v_gene: TRBV5-5; abundance: -; j_gene: TRBJ1-1; d_gene: -
CDR3nt: TGTGCCAGCAGTTTTCAGGGGAACTATGGCTACACCTTC; CDR3aa: CASSFQGNYGYTF; v_gene: TRBV12-3/TRBV12-4; abundance: -; j_gene: TRBJ1-2; d_gene: -
CDR3nt: TGTGCCAGCACTCTGGACAGCTTCCCCAATCAGCCCCAGCATTTT; CDR3aa: CASTLDSFPNQPQHF; v_gene: TRBV7-2; abundance: -; j_gene: TRBJ1-5; d_gene: -
CDR3nt: TGTGCCAGCAGCTCCACAGGCTATGAGCAGTTCTTC; CDR3aa: CASSSTGYEQFF; v_gene: TRBV7-9; abundance: -; j_gene: TRBJ2-1; d_gene: -
CDR3nt: TGCGCCAGCAGCTTCGAGGGACCAATGAACACTGAAGCTTTCTTT; CDR3aa: CASSFEGPMNTEAFF; v_gene: TRBV5-1; abundance: -; j_gene: TRBJ1-1; d_gene: -
CDR3nt: TGTGCCAGCTTGGGCAACTATGGCTACACCTTC; CDR3aa: CASLGNYGYTF; v_gene: TRBV2; abundance: -; j_gene: TRBJ1-2; d_gene: -
CDR3nt: TGTGCCAGCAGCGGACAGGATAGCACAGATACGCAGTATTTT; CDR3aa: CASSGQDSTDTQYF; v_gene: TRBV11-3; abundance: once; j_gene: TRBJ2-3; d_gene: TRBD1
CDR3nt: TGTGCCTGGAGTTTTCCGACGGTGGGGACAGATACGCAGTATTTT; CDR3aa: CAWSFPTVGTDTQYF; v_gene: TRBV30; abundance: -; j_gene: TRBJ2-3; d_gene: -
CDR3nt: TGTGCCAGCAGTGACCGGACAGGGAACGAAAAACTGTTTTTT; CDR3aa: CASSDRTGNEKLFF; v_gene: TRBV6-2/TRBV6-3; abundance: once; j_gene: TRBJ1-4; d_gene: TRBD1
CDR3nt: TGCGCCAGCAGCACACCCACCGGGGAGCTGTTTTTT; CDR3aa: CASSTPTGELFF; v_gene: TRBV5-1; abundance: -; j_gene: TRBJ2-2; d_gene: -
CDR3nt: TGTGCCACCAGCCAACAGGGGGATCAGCCCCAGCATTTT; CDR3aa: CATSQQGDQPQHF; v_gene: TRBV15; abundance: once; j_gene: TRBJ1-5; d_gene: TRBD1
CDR3nt: TGTGCCAGTAGTCCCTACGAGTGGACTTTGGCGAGCTCTGGGGCCAACGTCCTGACTTTC; CDR3aa: CASSPYEWTLASSGANVLTF; v_gene: TRBV19; abundance: -; j_gene: TRBJ2-6; d_gene: -
CDR3nt: TGTGCCAGCAGTGAACTTGCCAGGGAGAACACCGGGGAGCTGTTTTTT; CDR3aa: CASSELARENTGELFF; v_gene: TRBV6-1; abundance: -; j_gene: TRBJ2-2; d_gene: -
CDR3nt: TGTGCCAGCAGTTATAGGGTAGGCTACGAGCAGTACTTC; CDR3aa: CASSYRVGYEQYF; v_gene: TRBV6-5; abundance: -; j_gene: TRBJ2-7; d_gene: -
CDR3nt: TGTGCCTGGAGCTATATGGCGGGGGGGGTAGCCAAAAACATTCAGTACTTC; CDR3aa: CAWSYMAGGVAKNIQYF; v_gene: TRBV30; abundance: -; j_gene: TRBJ2-4; d_gene: TRBD2
CDR3nt: TGCAGCGTTGCTGAGACAGTTTCTCACGAGCAGTACTTC; CDR3aa: CSVAETVSHEQYF; v_gene: TRBV29-1; abundance: -; j_gene: TRBJ2-7; d_gene: -
CDR3nt: TGTGCCAGCAGCCAAGAAGTACAGGGGGCTGACCAGCCCCAGCATTTT; CDR3aa: CASSQEVQGADQPQHF; v_gene: TRBV4-2; abundance: -; j_gene: TRBJ1-5; d_gene: TRBD1
CDR3nt: TGTGCCAGCTCACCCGGCAGCTCCTATAATTCACCCCTCCACTTT; CDR3aa: CASSPGSSYNSPLHF; v_gene: TRBV18; abundance: few; j_gene: TRBJ1-6; d_gene: -
CDR3nt: TGTGCCAGCGGACAGTTACGATCACCCCTCCACTTT; CDR3aa: CASGQLRSPLHF; v_gene: TRBV19; abundance: -; j_gene: TRBJ1-6; d_gene: -
CDR3nt: TGCAGTGCTAGTTTGGGCACGGGACGGAGCTATTCACCCCTCCACTTT; CDR3aa: CSASLGTGRSYSPLHF; v_gene: TRBV20-1; abundance: -; j_gene: TRBJ1-6; d_gene: -
CDR3nt: TGTGCCAGCAGCCCGGGTCTGCGGGTACGATTGACAGCGGGCCCTGAAGCTTTCTTT; CDR3aa: CASSPGLRVRLTAGPEAFF; v_gene: TRBV5-8; abundance: few; j_gene: TRBJ1-1; d_gene: -
CDR3nt: TGTGCCAGCAGTTTCCCTACTAGCGGGGGGCTCTACGAGCAGTACTTC; CDR3aa: CASSFPTSGGLYEQYF; v_gene: TRBV28; abundance: -; j_gene: TRBJ2-7; d_gene: TRBD2
CDR3nt: TGTGCCAGCAGCTTGGACAAACCGGGAGGCTACACCTTC; CDR3aa: CASSLDKPGGYTF; v_gene: TRBV5-4; abundance: -; j_gene: TRBJ1-2; d_gene: -
CDR3nt: TGTGCCTGGAGTGTACGGTCGAGCAATCAGCCCCAGCATTTT; CDR3aa: CAWSVRSSNQPQHF; v_gene: TRBV30; abundance: -; j_gene: TRBJ1-5; d_gene: -
CDR3nt: TGTGCCAGCTCACCAAGAGCCGGCGGTCAGCCCCAGCATTTT; CDR3aa: CASSPRAGGQPQHF; v_gene: TRBV18; abundance: -; j_gene: TRBJ1-5; d_gene: -
CDR3nt: TGTGCCAGCAGCCAAGGCGGAGGCCCTGAAGCTTTCTTT; CDR3aa: CASSQGGGPEAFF; v_gene: TRBV3-1/TRBV3-2; abundance: -; j_gene: TRBJ1-1; d_gene: -
CDR3nt: TGTGCCAGTAGTTCGGTGACCCAAGAGACCCAGTACTTC; CDR3aa: CASSSVTQETQYF; v_gene: TRBV19; abundance: -; j_gene: TRBJ2-5; d_gene: -
CDR3nt: TGTGCCAGCAACCGAGAGCTACAAAGAAACACTGAAGCTTTCTTT; CDR3aa: CASNRELQRNTEAFF; v_gene: TRBV6-4; abundance: -; j_gene: TRBJ1-1; d_gene: -
CDR3nt: TGTGCCAGTAGTTATAATGAAAAACTGTTTTTT; CDR3aa: CASSYNEKLFF; v_gene: TRBV19; abundance: -; j_gene: TRBJ1-4; d_gene: -
CDR3nt: TGCGCCAGCAGCTCCGCCTATGGGACAGTCGGGGAGCTGTTTTTT; CDR3aa: CASSSAYGTVGELFF; v_gene: TRBV5-1; abundance: -; j_gene: TRBJ2-2; d_gene: TRBD1